The rows below give T cell receptor beta chains drawn from one sample of a study of blood T cell repertoires in COVID-19. Profiled with immunoSEQ multiplex PCR; TCRdb holds only in-frame clones, not every one. The sample has roughly 240,000 clones, roughly 85% seen once. Sequenced material: peripheral blood. All receptors derive from a middle-aged man with COVID-19, enrolled during active disease. The CDR3 runs from the conserved cysteine through the conserved F or W. Each record gives: D gene, clone size, J gene, V gene, CDR3 protein, CDR3 DNA. D genes are given only for firm matches. Expanded clones are given a class, and other clones once, few, many or no size at all.

D: TRBD1
size: once
J: TRBJ2-1
V: TRBV6-5
CDR3: CASSKTGGFYNEQFF
DNA: TGTGCCAGCAGTAAGACAGGGGGCTTCTACAATGAGCAGTTCTTC

D: .
size: .
J: TRBJ2-2
V: TRBV9
CDR3: CASSVGLTPDTGELFF
DNA: TGTGCCAGCAGCGTAGGTCTGACACCCGACACCGGGGAGCTGTTTTTT

D: .
size: .
J: TRBJ1-4
V: TRBV13
CDR3: CASSLGREANEKLFF
DNA: TGTGCCAGCAGCTTAGGCCGGGAGGCTAATGAAAAACTGTTTTTT

D: TRBD1
size: .
J: TRBJ2-2
V: TRBV30
CDR3: CAWSAPGQGTGELFF
DNA: TGTGCCTGGAGTGCACCGGGACAGGGCACCGGGGAGCTGTTTTTT

D: .
size: .
J: TRBJ2-7
V: TRBV4-3
CDR3: CASSQAKGDYEQYF
DNA: TGCGCCAGCAGCCAAGCTAAGGGGGATTACGAGCAGTACTTC

D: TRBD1
size: .
J: TRBJ2-7
V: TRBV10-2
CDR3: CASSETTGPYEQYF
DNA: TGCGCCAGCAGTGAGACGACAGGGCCCTACGAGCAGTACTTC

D: .
size: .
J: TRBJ1-3
V: TRBV10-3
CDR3: CAISEVREAGNTIYF
DNA: TGTGCCATCAGTGAGGTCAGGGAGGCCGGAAACACCATATATTTT

D: .
size: .
J: TRBJ2-5
V: TRBV3-1/TRBV3-2
CDR3: CASSQSVGTQETQYF
DNA: TGTGCCAGCAGCCAGTCGGTGGGGACACAAGAGACCCAGTACTTC

D: TRBD1
size: .
J: TRBJ2-5
V: TRBV30
CDR3: CAWSPGQGRLETQYF
DNA: TGTGCCTGGAGTCCCGGACAGGGTAGATTGGAGACCCAGTACTTC

D: TRBD2
size: .
J: TRBJ2-3
V: TRBV7-3
CDR3: CASSLLAGAPTDTQYF
DNA: TGTGCCAGCAGCTTACTAGCGGGGGCCCCAACAGATACGCAGTATTTT

D: .
size: .
J: TRBJ2-5
V: TRBV7-7
CDR3: CASSFGRGETQYF
DNA: TGTGCTAGCAGCTTTGGCAGGGGTGAGACCCAGTACTTC

D: .
size: .
J: TRBJ2-5
V: TRBV3-1/TRBV3-2
CDR3: CASSQDSGRGETQYF
DNA: TGTGCCAGCAGCCAAGATTCGGGCAGGGGTGAGACCCAGTACTTC

D: TRBD1
size: .
J: TRBJ1-2
V: TRBV5-5
CDR3: CASSSRQGNYGYTF
DNA: TGTGCCAGCAGCTCACGACAGGGTAACTATGGCTACACCTTC

D: TRBD2
size: once
J: TRBJ2-1
V: TRBV2
CDR3: CASSALDRGGPPRDEQFF
DNA: TGTGCCAGCAGTGCCCTGGACCGCGGGGGGCCTCCTAGGGATGAGCAGTTCTTC

D: .
size: many
J: TRBJ1-1
V: TRBV5-4
CDR3: CASSLADEAFF
DNA: TGTGCCAGCAGCTTGGCAGATGAAGCTTTCTTT

D: TRBD1
size: .
J: TRBJ2-7
V: TRBV5-1
CDR3: CASSLAGTGQEQYF
DNA: TGCGCCAGCAGCTTGGCCGGGACAGGGCAAGAGCAGTACTTC

D: .
size: .
J: TRBJ1-2
V: TRBV7-2
CDR3: CASKNPGADYGYTF
DNA: TGTGCCAGCAAGAACCCAGGGGCGGACTATGGCTACACCTTC

D: .
size: .
J: TRBJ2-2
V: TRBV11-3
CDR3: CASSLDRVAGELFF
DNA: TGTGCCAGCAGCTTAGACAGGGTAGCCGGGGAGCTGTTTTTT

D: .
size: .
J: TRBJ1-2
V: TRBV9
CDR3: CASSAQGSGYTF
DNA: TGTGCCAGCAGCGCCCAGGGCAGTGGCTACACCTTC

D: .
size: .
J: TRBJ1-6
V: TRBV28
CDR3: CASSSLQSSPLHF
DNA: TGTGCCAGCAGTTCCCTACAGAGTTCACCCCTCCACTTT

D: .
size: many
J: TRBJ1-1
V: TRBV3-1/TRBV3-2
CDR3: CASSPTGGGGAEAFF
DNA: TGTGCCAGCAGCCCAACTGGGGGGGGAGGGGCTGAAGCTTTCTTT

D: .
size: .
J: TRBJ1-5
V: TRBV5-1
CDR3: CASSLGGGNSNQPQHF
DNA: TGCGCCAGCAGCTTGGGAGGGGGAAATAGCAATCAGCCCCAGCATTTT

D: .
size: once
J: TRBJ2-5
V: TRBV5-6
CDR3: CASSLRETQYF
DNA: TGTGCCAGCAGCTTGCGGGAGACCCAGTACTTC

D: TRBD1
size: .
J: TRBJ2-6
V: TRBV18
CDR3: CASSPSRTGTSGANVLTF
DNA: TGTGCCAGCTCACCATCCCGGACAGGGACCTCTGGGGCCAACGTCCTGACTTTC

D: TRBD2
size: few
J: TRBJ2-2
V: TRBV3-1/TRBV3-2
CDR3: CASRRGIDTGELFF
DNA: TGTGCCAGCAGGCGGGGGATCGACACCGGGGAGCTGTTTTTT

D: .
size: .
J: TRBJ2-2
V: TRBV20-1
CDR3: CSASIMGELFF
DNA: TGCAGTGCTAGTATCATGGGGGAGCTGTTTTTT

D: .
size: .
J: TRBJ1-5
V: TRBV15
CDR3: CATSTLAGGSNQPQHF
DNA: TGTGCCACCAGCACCCTGGCGGGGGGCAGCAATCAGCCCCAGCATTTT

D: TRBD1
size: once
J: TRBJ1-5
V: TRBV6-2/TRBV6-3
CDR3: CASSYLTGLSQPQHF
DNA: TGTGCCAGCAGTTACTTGACAGGGCTAAGTCAGCCCCAGCATTTT

D: TRBD2
size: .
J: TRBJ2-3
V: TRBV27
CDR3: CASSTRRTSGGHTDTQYF
DNA: TGTGCCAGCAGCACCCGACGGACTAGCGGGGGCCACACAGATACGCAGTATTTT

D: TRBD1
size: .
J: TRBJ1-5
V: TRBV27
CDR3: CASSLFWSDRGPYQPQHF
DNA: TGTGCCAGCAGTTTATTCTGGTCGGACAGGGGTCCGTATCAGCCCCAGCATTTT

D: .
size: .
J: TRBJ2-4
V: TRBV9
CDR3: CASSVALAQENIQYF
DNA: TGTGCCAGCAGCGTAGCCCTAGCCCAGGAAAACATTCAGTACTTC

D: .
size: .
J: TRBJ1-6
V: TRBV18
CDR3: CASSPSAGVANSPLHF
DNA: TGTGCCAGCTCACCATCCGCAGGGGTCGCAAATTCACCCCTCCACTTT

D: .
size: .
J: TRBJ1-3
V: TRBV9
CDR3: CASSSGASGNTIYF
DNA: TGTGCCAGCAGCTCAGGGGCGTCTGGAAACACCATATATTTT

D: TRBD1
size: .
J: TRBJ1-1
V: TRBV5-1
CDR3: CASSLGTGGVGTEAFF
DNA: TGCGCCAGCAGCCTAGGAACAGGGGGCGTCGGCACTGAAGCTTTCTTT

D: .
size: .
J: TRBJ1-2
V: TRBV6-5
CDR3: CASSGQRSNYGYTF
DNA: TGTGCCAGCAGCGGACAGCGGTCTAACTATGGCTACACCTTC

D: .
size: .
J: TRBJ1-2
V: TRBV28
CDR3: CASSSKILGTLTNYGYTF
DNA: TGTGCCAGCAGTTCCAAGATTCTAGGGACACTGACTAACTATGGCTACACCTTC

D: .
size: .
J: TRBJ1-2
V: TRBV15
CDR3: CATSRVQGNYGYTF
DNA: TGTGCCACCAGCAGAGTGCAGGGTAACTATGGCTACACCTTC

D: .
size: .
J: TRBJ1-2
V: TRBV12-3/TRBV12-4
CDR3: CASSPRQIYGYTF
DNA: TGTGCCAGCAGCCCAAGACAGATCTATGGCTACACCTTC

D: .
size: .
J: TRBJ1-5
V: TRBV6-5
CDR3: CASSYRGDSNQPQHF
DNA: TGTGCCAGCAGTTACCGGGGGGATAGCAATCAGCCCCAGCATTTT

D: .
size: .
J: TRBJ2-5
V: TRBV4-1
CDR3: CASSQDFTEETQYF
DNA: TGCGCCAGCAGCCAAGATTTCACAGAAGAGACCCAGTACTTC

D: .
size: .
J: TRBJ1-2
V: TRBV5-1
CDR3: CASSLESSNYGYTF
DNA: TGCGCCAGCAGCTTGGAGAGTAGTAACTATGGCTACACCTTC

D: TRBD1
size: .
J: TRBJ1-2
V: TRBV3-1/TRBV3-2
CDR3: CASSQGTGGYGYTF
DNA: TGTGCCAGCAGCCAAGGCACAGGGGGCTATGGCTACACCTTC

D: TRBD1
size: .
J: TRBJ1-1
V: TRBV6-2/TRBV6-3
CDR3: CASSKYRGDEAFF
DNA: TGTGCCAGCAGTAAGTACAGGGGGGATGAAGCTTTCTTT